The 21 T cell receptor beta chains presented below share a single source sample, sequenced in a study of blood T cell repertoires in COVID-19. TCRdb keeps only in-frame clones here, not all; method: immunoSEQ multiplex PCR. The sample lists over 85,000 clones, about 87% occurring once. The sequencing sample was made of peripheral blood. These receptors came from a human donor with COVID-19, enrolled during active disease. The donor label of this sample is uncertain.

The chain joins TRBV9 to TRBJ2-5; D possibly corresponds to TRBD2 (5 bases). Germline-derived CDR1 and CDR2 are SGDLS and YYNGEE. This CDR3 region has 17 residues. The germline V and J ends were trimmed by 0 bases and 5 bases, with 20 bases remaining between them. The CDR3 here is CASSVGGPYNWEETQYF. The CDR3 DNA sequence: TGTGCCAGCAGCGTAGGCGGACCATATAATTGGGAGGAGACCCAGTACTTC.

CDR3 DNA sequence: TGTGCCAGCAGCTCCATGGGCACGGCCTATAATTCACCCCTCCACTTT. Amino acid sequence: CASSSMGTAYNSPLHF. V gene TRBV11-2 combines with J gene TRBJ1-6, with D unresolved. Germline V gives CDR1 SGHAT, CDR2 FQNNGV. The CDR3 totals 16 residues. V lost 4 bases to trimming and J lost 2 bases, with 12 bases between them. Full variable domain (remainder filled in from reference TRBV11-2 and TRBJ1-6): EAGVAQSPRYKIIEKRQSVAFWCNPISGHATLYWYQQILGQGPKLLIQFQNNGVVDDSQLPKDRFSAERLKGVDSTLKIQPAKLEDSAVYLCASSSMGTAYNSPLHFGNGTRLTVT.

This clone was found once. The V gene is TRBV12-1, the J gene TRBJ1-4. TRBV12-1 is listed as a pseudogene. The CDR3 spans 13 residues. Here the CDR3 reads CASSPTKTRELFF. The CDR3 coding sequence is TGTGCCAGCAGCCCTACTAAAACTAGAGAACTGTTTTTT.

V usage is TRBV7-3 and J usage is TRBJ1-1; perhaps TRBD1 as D (6 bases). Germline loops: CDR1 SGHTA, CDR2 FQGTGA. The CDR3 sequence is 13 residues long. V lost 4 bases and J lost 2, with 8 bases in between. CDR3 in amino acids: CASSSQGNTEAFF. The CDR3 DNA is TGTGCCAGCAGCTCACAGGGAAACACTGAAGCTTTCTTT.

This chain uses TRBV6-5 with TRBJ1-1, with unresolved D. Trimming cost V 8 bases and J 5 bases, with 12 bases left between them. The CDR3 loop spans 12 amino acids. Looked up from germline, CDR1 is MNHEY and CDR2 is SVGAGI. CDR3 nucleotide sequence: TGTGCCAGCGGCGAGGGAGAAACTGAAGCTTTCTTT. Protein product: CASGEGETEAFF.

The V gene is TRBV30, the J gene TRBJ2-1; 10 bases match TRBD2. The V segment lost 2 bases and the J segment 3 bases; nucleotides outside the gene matches: 4. This CDR3 spans 15 amino acids. Germline CDR1 GTSNPN, CDR2 SVGIG (reference sequence). CDR3 amino acids: CAWSPTSGNYNEQFF. Here the CDR3 DNA reads TGTGCCTGGAGTCCCACTAGCGGGAACTACAATGAGCAGTTCTTC. Looking up the rest from reference TRBV30 and TRBJ2-1 gives the full variable domain: SQTIHQWPATLVQPVGSPLSLECTVEGTSNPNLYWYRQAAGRGLQLLFYSVGIGQISSEVPQNLSASRPQDRQFILSSKKLLLSDSGFYLCAWSPTSGNYNEQFFGPGTRLTVL.

The chain uses TRBV12-5 and TRBJ2-5, with a weak D call TRBD2 (6 bases). The CDR3 is 14 amino acids. V lost 5 bases and J 2 bases, leaving 12 bases between the germline ends. Germline V gives CDR1 LGHNT, CDR2 FRNRAP. CDR3 bases: TGTGCTAGTGGTAAAGAGGGGACTCAAGAGACCCAGTACTTC. Encoded protein: CASGKEGTQETQYF.

The chain is built from TRBV7-3 and TRBJ2-2; TRBD2 aligns across 10 bases. The V and J ends lost 2 bases and 2 bases, in that order; junction bases with no gene match: 5. This CDR3 is built from 17 residues. Germline lookup yields CDR1 SGHTA and CDR2 FQGTGA. The CDR3 DNA sequence: TGTGCCAGCAGCTTACTCTTAGCGGGAGGAAACACCGGGGAGCTGTTTTTT. Amino acids: CASSLLLAGGNTGELFF.

The chain combines TRBV24-1 with TRBJ2-5; D not resolved. This CDR3 has 8 amino acids. CDR1 KGHDR and CDR2 SFDVKD come from the germline V gene. V lost 11 bases and J 7 bases, leaving 4 bases between the germline ends. CDR3 amino acids: CAKRTQYF. CDR3 sequence (DNA): TGTGCCAAGAGGACCCAGTACTTC.

The J gene is TRBJ2-7, the V gene TRBV5-1; 8 nucleotides agree with TRBD2. The CDR3 runs 15 residues. Germline V lookup: CDR1 SGHRS, CDR2 YFSETQ. The junction had 3 bases not matched to a gene; V was cut back by 1 base and J by 0 bases. CDR3 bases: TGCGCCAGCAGCTTGAGCGGGGGTTTCTCCTACGAGCAGTACTTC. Its translation: CASSLSGGFSYEQYF.

The rearrangement links TRBV18 to TRBJ1-1, with 8 bases aligning to TRBD1. CDR1 KGHSH and CDR2 LQKENI come from the germline V gene. The V and J ends lost 4 bases and 3 bases, in that order; junction bases with no gene match: 4. The CDR3 length is 14 residues. CDR3 nucleotides: TGTGCCAGCTCACTTACGGACAGGGACACTGAAGCTTTCTTT. The encoded protein is CASSLTDRDTEAFF.

V and J are TRBV7-2 and TRBJ2-1; 7 bases fit TRBD2. The CDR3 is made up of 16 amino acids. J gave up 7 bases and V 1 base, and 10 bases lay outside the gene matches. CDR1 is SGHTA, CDR2 FQGNSA, per germline. As DNA, the CDR3 is TGTGCCAGCAGCTTAGTTTCGGCGGGAGCATTAAATGAGCAGTTCTTC. Its protein is CASSLVSAGALNEQFF.

This chain links TRBV4-2 with TRBJ2-7; D perhaps matches TRBD2 (6 bases). The V end was cut by 4 bases, the J end by 5 bases, with 24 bases between. The CDR3 totals 17 residues. Germline CDR1 is LGHNA and CDR2 is YNFKEQ. In DNA, the CDR3 is TGTGCCAGCAGCCCAGCCGAAGGCGGGAAGAGTGGAGACGAGCAGTACTTC. It specifies CASSPAEGGKSGDEQYF.

V gene TRBV10-3 combines with J gene TRBJ2-5, with 14 bases aligning to TRBD2. This CDR3 is built from 15 residues. Germline lookup yields CDR1 ENHRY and CDR2 SYGVKD. V lost 7 bases to trimming and J lost 5 bases; unmatched junction nucleotides: 6. The CDR3, as DNA: TGTGCCATCACTGGGACTAGCGGGGGTCCGGAGACCCAGTACTTC. Encoded protein: CAITGTSGGPETQYF.

This chain uses TRBV5-1 with TRBJ1-3, with a weak D call TRBD1 (5 bases). The germline V gene encodes CDR1 SGHRS and CDR2 YFSETQ. The CDR3 is 15 residues long. V lost 4 bases to trimming and J lost 1 base, with 12 bases between them. Here the CDR3 reads CASSRSAGSGNTIYF. The CDR3 nucleotides read TGCGCCAGCAGCCGAAGCGCAGGGTCTGGAAACACCATATATTTT.

This chain uses TRBV11-3 with TRBJ1-1; possible D gene TRBD1, 5 bases. The ends were cut back, 0 bases at V and 1 base at J, with 9 bases in the middle. CDR3 length equals 15 residues. Germline-derived CDR1 and CDR2 are SGHNT and YENEEA. CDR3: CASSLEQGQNTEAFF. CDR3 in DNA: TGTGCCAGCAGCTTAGAGCAGGGCCAGAACACTGAAGCTTTCTTT.

This clone is a singleton in its sample. Other DNA sequences in this sample translate to the same CDR3. The rearrangement links TRBV4-1 to TRBJ2-7; D perhaps matches TRBD2 (8 bases). CDR1 and CDR2 (germline): MGHRA, YSYEKL. The CDR3 extends over 21 amino acids. Trimming pared 4 bases from V and 5 bases from J, leaving 36 bases between. The CDR3 reads CASSLFGTAQRMIAGTHEQYF. CDR3 nucleotides: TGCGCCAGCAGCCTATTCGGGACAGCTCAAAGAATGATAGCGGGGACCCACGAGCAGTACTTC.

This clone was counted once. The V and J genes are TRBV7-3 and TRBJ2-1; TRBD2 agrees at 14 bases. The CDR3 length is 17 residues. Germline lookup yields CDR1 SGHTA and CDR2 FQGTGA. The J segment lost 2 bases and the V segment lost 5 bases, leaving 5 bases of the junction unmatched. The CDR3 is CASSPRGLAGAYNEQFF. The DNA of the CDR3 is TGTGCCAGCAGCCCCCGGGGACTAGCGGGAGCCTACAATGAGCAGTTCTTC.

The DNA for the CDR3 is TGTGCCAGCAGCTCCTCCGGCGGGGATTCACCCCTCCACTTT. It yields the protein CASSSSGGDSPLHF. V and J are TRBV7-9 and TRBJ1-6, with D uncertain. This CDR3 spans 14 amino acids. Between the trimmed V and J ends, which lost 4 bases and 8 bases, there was a span of 12 bases. CDR1 and CDR2 (germline): SEHNR, FQNEAQ (reference sequence).

The chain couples TRBV5-1 to TRBJ1-1; TRBD1 might be the D (5 bases). V dropped 5 bases and J dropped 4 bases, with 12 bases sitting between them. Germline CDR1 and CDR2: SGHRS and YFSETQ. The CDR3 loop spans 13 amino acids. The CDR3 DNA follows: TGCGCCAGCAGACAGGATACACCCACTGAAGCTTTCTTT. Its translation: CASRQDTPTEAFF.

J is TRBJ1-4 and V is TRBV18; tentatively, D is TRBD1 (6 bases). The CDR3 loop spans 15 amino acids. CDR1 and CDR2 from the germline V gene are KGHSH and LQKENI. The V end was cut by 0 bases, the J end by 5 bases, with 10 bases between. In DNA form, the CDR3 reads TGTGCCAGCTCACCACCGGGGGCCACCAATGAAAAACTGTTTTTT. Residues: CASSPPGATNEKLFF.